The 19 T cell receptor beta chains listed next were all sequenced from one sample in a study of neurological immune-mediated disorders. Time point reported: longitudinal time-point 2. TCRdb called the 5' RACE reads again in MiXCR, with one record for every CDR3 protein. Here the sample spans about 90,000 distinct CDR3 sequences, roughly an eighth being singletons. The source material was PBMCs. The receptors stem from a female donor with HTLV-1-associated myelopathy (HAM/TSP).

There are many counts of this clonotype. CDR3 in DNA: TGTGCCAGCAGAACCTCGTACAATGAGCAGTTCTTC. It codes for CASRTSYNEQFF. This chain uses TRBV6-5 with TRBJ2-1; no clear D gene. Germline CDR1 MNHEY, CDR2 SVGAGI. Trimming stripped 6 bases from V and 4 bases from J, with 7 bases between. CDR3 length: 12 residues.

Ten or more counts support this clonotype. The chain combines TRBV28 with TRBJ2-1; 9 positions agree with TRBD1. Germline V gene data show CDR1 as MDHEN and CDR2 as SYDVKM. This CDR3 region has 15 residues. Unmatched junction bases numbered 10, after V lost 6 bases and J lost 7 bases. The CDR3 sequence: CASSFGDRVLNEQFF. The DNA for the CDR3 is TGTGCCAGCAGCTTTGGGGACAGGGTGTTAAATGAGCAGTTCTTC.

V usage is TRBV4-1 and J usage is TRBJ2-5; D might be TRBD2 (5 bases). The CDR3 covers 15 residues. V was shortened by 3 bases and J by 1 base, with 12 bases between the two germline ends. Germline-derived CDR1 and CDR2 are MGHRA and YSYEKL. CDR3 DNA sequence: TGCGCCAGCAGCCACGTTATGGCGGGCCAAGAGACCCAGTACTTC. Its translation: CASSHVMAGQETQYF.

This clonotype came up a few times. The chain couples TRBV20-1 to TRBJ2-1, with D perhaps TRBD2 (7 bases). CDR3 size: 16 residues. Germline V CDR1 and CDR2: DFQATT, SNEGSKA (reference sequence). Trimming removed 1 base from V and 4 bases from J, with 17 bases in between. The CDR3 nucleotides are TGCAGTGCTAGAGGGGAGGGGGGATTGAAATACAATGAGCAGTTCTTC. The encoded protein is CSARGEGGLKYNEQFF.

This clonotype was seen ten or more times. The CDR3: CASTEDRHSNTEAFF. CDR3 bases: TGTGCCAGCACCGAAGACAGGCACTCGAACACTGAAGCTTTCTTT. V is TRBV7-2 and J is TRBJ1-1; a weak D match, TRBD1 (6 bases). The CDR3 has 15 residues. Trimming took off 7 bases at V and 1 base at J, with 16 bases between the two ends. Germline V gene sequence: CDR1 SGHTA, CDR2 FQGNSA.

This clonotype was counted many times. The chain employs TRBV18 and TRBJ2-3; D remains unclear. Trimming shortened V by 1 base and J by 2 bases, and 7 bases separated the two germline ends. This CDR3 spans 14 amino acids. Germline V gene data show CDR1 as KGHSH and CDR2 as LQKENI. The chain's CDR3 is CASSPLQYTDTQYF. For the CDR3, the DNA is TGTGCCAGCTCACCACTCCAGTACACAGATACGCAGTATTTT.

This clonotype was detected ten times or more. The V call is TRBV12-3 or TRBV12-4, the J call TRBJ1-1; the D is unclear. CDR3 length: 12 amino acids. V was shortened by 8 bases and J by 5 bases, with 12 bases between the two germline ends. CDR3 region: CASGAKGTEAFF. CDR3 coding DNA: TGTGCCAGCGGAGCAAAGGGAACTGAAGCTTTCTTT.

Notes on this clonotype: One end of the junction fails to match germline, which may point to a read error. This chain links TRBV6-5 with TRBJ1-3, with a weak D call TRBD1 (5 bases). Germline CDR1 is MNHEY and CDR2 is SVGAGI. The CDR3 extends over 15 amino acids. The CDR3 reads CTSSYSGGSGNTIYF. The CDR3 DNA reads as TGTACCAGCAGTTACTCGGGGGGATCTGGAAACACCATATATTTT.

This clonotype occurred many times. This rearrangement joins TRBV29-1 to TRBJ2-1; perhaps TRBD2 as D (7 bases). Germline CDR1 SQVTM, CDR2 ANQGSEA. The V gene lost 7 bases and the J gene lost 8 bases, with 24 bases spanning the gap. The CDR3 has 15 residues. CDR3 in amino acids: CSAPSPGGGRDEQFF. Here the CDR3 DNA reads TGCAGCGCCCCCTCCCCGGGGGGCGGGCGGGATGAGCAGTTCTTC.

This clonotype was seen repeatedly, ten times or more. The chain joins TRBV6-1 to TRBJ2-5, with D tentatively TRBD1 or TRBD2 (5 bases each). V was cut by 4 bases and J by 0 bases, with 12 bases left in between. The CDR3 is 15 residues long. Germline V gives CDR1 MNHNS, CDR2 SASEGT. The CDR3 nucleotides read TGTGCCAGCAGTGTTAAGCAGGGAGACCAAGAGACCCAGTACTTC. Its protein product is CASSVKQGDQETQYF.

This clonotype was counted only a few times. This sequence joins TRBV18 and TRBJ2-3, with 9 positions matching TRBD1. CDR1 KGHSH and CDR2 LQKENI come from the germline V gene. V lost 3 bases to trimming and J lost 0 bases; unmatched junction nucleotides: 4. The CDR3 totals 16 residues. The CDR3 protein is CASSPFGTGSTDTQYF. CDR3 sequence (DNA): TGTGCCAGCTCACCTTTCGGGACAGGGAGCACAGATACGCAGTATTTT. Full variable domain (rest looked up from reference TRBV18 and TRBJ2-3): NAGVMQNPRHLVRRRGQEARLRCSPMKGHSHVYWYRQLPEEGLKFMVYLQKENIIDESGMPKERFSAEFPKEGPSILRIQQVVRGDSAAYFCASSPFGTGSTDTQYFGPGTRLTVL.

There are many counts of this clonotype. CDR3 residues: CASSLMGNGELFF. For the CDR3, the DNA is TGTGCCAGCAGCTTAATGGGGAACGGGGAGCTGTTTTTT. The gene calls are TRBV11-3 and TRBJ2-2; D ambiguous. The CDR3 consists of 13 residues. Trimming removed 2 bases from V and 7 bases from J, with 8 bases in between. CDR1 SGHNT and CDR2 YENEEA come from the germline V gene. The full variable domain, with the rest looked up from reference TRBV11-3 and TRBJ2-2, is EAGVVQSPRYKIIEKKQPVAFWCNPISGHNTLYWYLQNLGQGPELLIRYENEEAVDDSQLPKDRFSAERLKGVDSTLKIQPAELGDSAVYLCASSLMGNGELFFGEGSRLTVL.

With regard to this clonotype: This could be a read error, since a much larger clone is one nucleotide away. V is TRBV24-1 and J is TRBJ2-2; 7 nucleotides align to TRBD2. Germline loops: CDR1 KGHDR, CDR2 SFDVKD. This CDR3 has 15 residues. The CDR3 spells CATSDPSGVDGEQFF. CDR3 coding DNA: TGTGCCACCAGTGATCCCAGCGGGGTTGACGGGGAGCAGTTTTTT.

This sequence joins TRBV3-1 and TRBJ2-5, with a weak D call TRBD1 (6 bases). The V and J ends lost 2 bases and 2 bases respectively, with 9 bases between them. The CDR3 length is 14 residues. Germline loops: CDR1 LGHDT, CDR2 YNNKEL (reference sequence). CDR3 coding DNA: TGTGCCAGCAGCCAACCGGGACAACAAGAGACCCAGTACTTC. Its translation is CASSQPGQQETQYF.

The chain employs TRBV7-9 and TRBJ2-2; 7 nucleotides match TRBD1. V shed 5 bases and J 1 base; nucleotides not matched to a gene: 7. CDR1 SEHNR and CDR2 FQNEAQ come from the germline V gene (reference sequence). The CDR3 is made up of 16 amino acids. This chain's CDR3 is CASSRTGAGNTGELFF. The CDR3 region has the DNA TGTGCCAGCAGCCGAACAGGGGCTGGGAACACCGGGGAGCTGTTTTTT.

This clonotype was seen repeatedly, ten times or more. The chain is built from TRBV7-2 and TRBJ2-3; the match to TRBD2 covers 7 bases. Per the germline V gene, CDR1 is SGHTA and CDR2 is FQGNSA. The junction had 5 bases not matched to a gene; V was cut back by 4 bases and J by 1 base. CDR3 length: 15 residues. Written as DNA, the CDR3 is TGTGCCAGCAGCTCGAGCGGGACTGGCACAGATACGCAGTATTTT. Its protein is CASSSSGTGTDTQYF.

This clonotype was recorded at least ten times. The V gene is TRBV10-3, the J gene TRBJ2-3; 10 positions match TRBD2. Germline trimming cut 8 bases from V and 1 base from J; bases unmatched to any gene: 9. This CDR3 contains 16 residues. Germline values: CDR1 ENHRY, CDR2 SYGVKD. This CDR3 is CAIDPQGLAGTDTQYF. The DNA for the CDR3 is TGTGCCATCGACCCGCAAGGACTAGCGGGCACAGATACGCAGTATTTT.

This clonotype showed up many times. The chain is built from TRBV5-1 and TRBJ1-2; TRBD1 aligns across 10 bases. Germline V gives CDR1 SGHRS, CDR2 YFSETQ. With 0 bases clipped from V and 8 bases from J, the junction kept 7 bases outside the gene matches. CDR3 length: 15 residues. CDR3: CASSLEGDRGSGYTF. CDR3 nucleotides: TGCGCCAGCAGCTTGGAGGGGGACAGGGGAAGCGGCTACACCTTC.

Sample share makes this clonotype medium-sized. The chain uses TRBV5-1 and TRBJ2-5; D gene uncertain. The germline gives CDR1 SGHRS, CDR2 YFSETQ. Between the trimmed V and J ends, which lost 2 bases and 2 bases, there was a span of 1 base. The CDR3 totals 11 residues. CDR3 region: CASSLQETQYF. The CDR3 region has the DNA TGCGCCAGCAGCTTACAAGAGACCCAGTACTTC. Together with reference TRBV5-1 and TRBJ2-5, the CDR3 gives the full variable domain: KAGVTQTPRYLIKTRGQQVTLSCSPISGHRSVSWYQQTPGQGLQFLFEYFSETQRNKGNFPGRFSGRQFSNSRSEMNVSTLELGDSALYLCASSLQETQYFGPGTRLLVL.